One and the same sample provided the 14 T cell receptor beta chains below, sequenced in a study of blood T cell repertoires in COVID-19. Sequenced by immunoSEQ multiplex PCR; TCRdb stores in-frame clones only, minus some. This sample yields 90,000 to 100,000 clones, of which around 85% are seen a single time; 17% belongs to the top ten. The source material was peripheral blood. These receptors all stem from a woman aged 60-75 years with acute or convalescent COVID-19.

The V call is TRBV5-1, the J call TRBJ1-3, with unresolved D. This CDR3 spans 15 amino acids. V lost 0 bases and J lost 5, with 12 bases in between. The germline gives CDR1 SGHRS, CDR2 YFSETQ. The CDR3 here is CASSLDSPARNTIYF. The DNA for the CDR3 is TGCGCCAGCAGCTTGGACAGCCCTGCTAGAAACACCATATATTTT. The variable domain in full, with the rest retrieved from reference TRBV5-1 and TRBJ1-3, is KAGVTQTPRYLIKTRGQQVTLSCSPISGHRSVSWYQQTPGQGLQFLFEYFSETQRNKGNFPGRFSGRQFSNSRSEMNVSTLELGDSALYLCASSLDSPARNTIYFGEGSWLTVV.

This clone turned up a few times. This chain uses TRBV10-1 with TRBJ2-3; the match to TRBD1 covers 7 bases. The CDR3 is 15 amino acids. Trimming at V came to 6 bases and at J to 4 bases, leaving 10 bases not matched to a gene. Per the germline V gene, CDR1 is WNHNN and CDR2 is SYGVQD (reference sequence). CDR3 residues: CASSLTGSGADTQYF. The CDR3 DNA is TGCGCCAGCAGCCTGACAGGGTCCGGCGCAGATACGCAGTATTTT.

The V gene is TRBV10-2, the J gene TRBJ2-5; D possibly corresponds to TRBD2 (5 bases). Germline V gene sequence: CDR1 WSHSY, CDR2 SAAADI. Trimming removed 4 bases at V and 4 bases at J, with 10 bases between. CDR3 size: 13 residues. The CDR3 sequence is CASSVLVRETQYF. As DNA, the CDR3 is TGCGCCAGCAGTGTACTAGTGCGAGAGACCCAGTACTTC.

J is TRBJ2-2 and V is TRBV4-1, with a possible D match to TRBD1 (5 bases). V gave up 2 bases and J gave up 3 bases, with 10 bases separating them. The CDR3 totals 15 residues. Germline values: CDR1 MGHRA, CDR2 YSYEKL. The CDR3 protein is CASSQRGIDTGELFF. The CDR3 DNA follows: TGCGCCAGCAGCCAAAGGGGTATCGACACCGGGGAGCTGTTTTTT.

This clone was recorded once. The chain links TRBV13 to TRBJ1-4, with D unclear. Germline lookup yields CDR1 PRHDT and CDR2 FYEKMQ (reference sequence). The CDR3 totals 14 residues. With 7 bases removed from V and 2 bases from J, the gap between germline ends came to 11 bases. This chain's CDR3 is CASKGIATNEKLFF. CDR3 DNA: TGTGCCAGCAAAGGGATAGCGACTAATGAAAAACTGTTTTTT. Full variable domain (missing parts from reference TRBV13 and TRBJ1-4): AAGVIQSPRHLIKEKRETATLKCYPIPRHDTVYWYQQGPGQDPQFLISFYEKMQSDKGSIPDRFSAQQFSDYHSELNMSSLELGDSALYFCASKGIATNEKLFFGSGTQLSVL.

This clone appeared once. The CDR3 protein is CASRTGTGFSPLHF. The CDR3 DNA is TGTGCCAGCAGGACCGGGACAGGGTTTTCACCCCTCCACTTT. The chain links TRBV28 to TRBJ1-6, with 9 bases that match TRBD1. The CDR3 runs 14 residues. CDR1 and CDR2 (germline): MDHEN, SYDVKM. The J segment lost 9 bases and the V segment lost 6 bases, leaving 6 bases of the junction unmatched.

J is TRBJ1-5 and V is TRBV5-3; 7 bases line up with TRBD1. TRBV5-3 is assigned to the ORF class and has an uncertain function. CDR3 size: 12 residues. J lost 7 bases, V lost 4 bases, and 2 bases had no gene match. The CDR3 sequence: CARSRDSQPQHF. CDR3 DNA sequence: TGTGCCAGAAGCCGGGACAGCCAGCCCCAGCATTTT.

The J gene is TRBJ1-2, the V gene TRBV5-5; the D is unclear. V gave up 0 bases and J gave up 7 bases, with 16 bases separating them. CDR3 length: 15 amino acids. Germline values: CDR1 SGHKS, CDR2 YYEKEE (reference sequence). This CDR3 reads CASSLAAGYSGGYTF. CDR3 bases: TGTGCCAGCAGCTTGGCGGCAGGATATAGCGGTGGCTACACCTTC.

This clone has just one count. The J gene is TRBJ2-1, the V gene TRBV6-6, with 7 nucleotides matching TRBD2. Per the germline V gene, CDR1 is MNHNY and CDR2 is SVGAGI (reference sequence). V dropped 0 bases and J dropped 0; count of bases not matched to a gene: 2. The CDR3 has 16 amino acids. CDR3 nucleotide sequence: TGTGCCAGCAGTTACTCGACGGGGGGCTCCTACAATGAGCAGTTCTTC. The encoded protein is CASSYSTGGSYNEQFF.

The J gene is TRBJ2-5, the V gene TRBV11-3; 7 bases fit TRBD1. CDR3 size: 15 residues. The germline V gene encodes CDR1 SGHNT and CDR2 YENEEA. V was clipped by 1 base and J by 2 bases; unmatched bases: 4. CDR3 in amino acids: CASSLVRGRQETQYF. The CDR3 DNA reads TGTGCCAGCAGCTTAGTAAGGGGGCGGCAAGAGACCCAGTACTTC.

The chain is built from TRBV7-9 and TRBJ1-2; 7 bases fit TRBD1. CDR3 length: 16 residues. Losses at the gene ends were 5 bases for V and 7 bases for J; bases not matched to a gene: 16. Germline V gives CDR1 SEHNR, CDR2 FQNEAQ (reference sequence). The chain's CDR3 is CASSILPQGMISGYTF. Here the CDR3 DNA reads TGTGCCAGCAGCATCCTGCCACAGGGGATGATTTCTGGCTACACCTTC. Filled out from reference TRBV7-9 and TRBJ1-2, the complete variable domain reads DTGVSQNPRHKITKRGQNVTFRCDPISEHNRLYWYRQTLGQGPEFLTYFQNEAQLEKSRLLSDRFSAERPKGSFSTLEIQRTEQGDSAMYLCASSILPQGMISGYTFGSGTRLTVV.

The chain links TRBV28 to TRBJ1-1; weak D call: TRBD1 (6 bases). Looked up from germline, CDR1 is MDHEN and CDR2 is SYDVKM. The CDR3 runs 15 residues. V gave up 4 bases and J gave up 3 bases, with 15 bases separating them. The CDR3 reads CASSYPGGPHTEAFF. CDR3 coding DNA: TGTGCCAGCAGTTACCCGGGGGGGCCCCACACTGAAGCTTTCTTT.

This sequence joins TRBV11-2 and TRBJ1-2; D is possibly TRBD1 (5 bases). V was cut by 2 bases and J by 4 bases, with 11 bases left in between. The CDR3 runs 14 residues. The germline CDR1 and CDR2 sequences are SGHAT and FQNNGV. CDR3: CASSLMAGFYGYTF. Written as DNA, the CDR3 is TGTGCCAGCAGCTTAATGGCAGGGTTCTATGGCTACACCTTC.

This sequence joins TRBV11-2 and TRBJ2-2; the D gene is possibly TRBD2 (5 bases). Per the germline V gene, CDR1 is SGHAT and CDR2 is FQNNGV. Trimming pared 1 base from V and 4 bases from J, leaving 10 bases between. The CDR3 loop spans 15 amino acids. In DNA form, the CDR3 reads TGTGCCAGCAGCTTAGTGGGTGGGAGCACCGGGGAGCTGTTTTTT. Translating it yields CASSLVGGSTGELFF.